This T cell receptor beta chain is from a study of T-cell memory formation after mild COVID-19. Overall study context: Clusters of TCRs were largely donor specific. The study's findings and limits: Contracting clones localized mainly to CM and EM when CD4+ and mainly to EMRA when CD8+. Second-wave clones reaching peak frequency on day 37 lacked confirmed SARS-CoV-2 specificity.

V lost 2 bases and J 6 bases, leaving 8 bases between the germline ends. The CDR3 is 13 amino acids. TCRdb reprocessed the 5' RACE reads via MiXCR and lists one record per CDR3 protein. Among roughly 110,000 distinct CDR3 sequences listed, approximately 14% were seen once. This clonotype occurred a few times. The antigen is unknown. This rearrangement joins TRBV12-3 or TRBV12-4 to TRBJ2-1; D gene uncertain. The clonotype comes from a young man who had mild COVID-19 (a few samples of this study predate the infection). Cell type and time point are not known. Sequencing was done on a sample of PBMCs or a T cell subset sorted from them (not recorded which). The CDR3 nucleotides read TGTGCCAGCAGTTTAAAAGGTCCCAATGAGCAGTTCTTC. As protein: CASSLKGPNEQFF.